This T cell receptor (beta chain) comes out of a study of post-analysis software for immune sequencing data. Across the study: As for disease course, relapsing-remitting, secondary progressive and progressive-relapsing multiple sclerosis were all included. Points from the study as a whole: Elevated frequency relative to controls characterized several TRBV segments in patients, TRBV5-6, TRBV5-1 and TRBV20-1 among them. Strong same-batch co-clustering of samples appeared with F measure clustering. Multiple sclerosis patients had significantly lower normalized Chao1 diversity than controls.

On this clonotype itself: Its antigen is unknown.

Unique molecular identifiers tagged the TCR beta cDNA libraries. T cells numbering about 0.9 to 11 million gave rise to roughly 0.5 million cDNA molecules. MiXCR was run by TCRdb on the PCR reads, yielding one entry per CDR3 protein. The sample records fewer than 600,000 distinct CDR3 sequences, roughly 45% being singletons. Germline values: CDR1 MDHEN, CDR2 SYDVKM. Trimming removed 9 bases from V and 4 bases from J; junction bases left unmatched: 21. The CDR3 is made up of 19 amino acids. Sequencing used blood. The source of this sequence is a girl under 18 with multiple sclerosis. The chain recombines TRBV28 with TRBJ1-5; 10 bases are shared with TRBD1. CDR3 loop: CASRPRTGGKASRNQPQHF. The CDR3, as DNA: TGTGCCAGTAGACCCAGGACAGGGGGAAAAGCATCAAGAAATCAGCCCCAGCATTTT.